This TCR beta chain derives from a study of T cell repertoires in cytomegalovirus infection. In this sample, this clonotype turned up many times. In TCRdb, the reads were re-called with MiXCR into one record per CDR3 protein. The sample comprises more than 150,000 distinct CDR3 sequences, roughly a quarter of which are singletons, and 9.5% to 13% rests with the top ten. The CDR3 is 12 residues long. Germline CDR1 reads MDHEN; CDR2 reads SYDVKM. V was clipped by 9 bases and J by 4 bases, with 12 bases between them. V is TRBV28 and J is TRBJ1-1; TRBD1 is a possible D gene (5 bases). The receptor was derived from a human donor in good health (CMV status not recorded). Some clones in this sample may be carry-over from other donors' samples. Sequenced material: PBMCs. The CDR3 sequence is CASLDDSTEAFF. The CDR3 nucleotides read TGTGCCAGTCTGGACGACAGCACTGAAGCTTTCTTT.